The 20 T cell receptor beta chains reported below all come from one sample, sequenced in a study of cytomegalovirus exposure and HLA in healthy donors. The PCR employed 60 Vbeta primers together with 13 Jbeta primers. TCRdb's copy holds only in-frame clones and misses some; the assay was immunoSEQ multiplex PCR. This table holds approximately 210,000 clones, around 87% found once. Sequenced material: PBMCs. The receptors here all came from a young man in good health and CMV-seronegative.

The rearrangement joins TRBV19 to TRBJ2-1; D gene unclear. V was trimmed by 5 bases and J by 0 bases, leaving 14 bases between them. CDR1 LNHDA and CDR2 SQIVND come from the germline V gene (reference sequence). The CDR3 contains 16 residues. Here the CDR3 DNA reads TGTGCCAGTAGTCCGTCTGGCACCCGCTCCTACAATGAGCAGTTCTTC. This sequence encodes CASSPSGTRSYNEQFF.

The chain has TRBV2 and TRBJ2-7; D gene uncertain. The CDR3 totals 15 residues. Germline V gene lookup returns CDR1 SNHLY and CDR2 FYNNEI. Between the trimmed V and J ends, which lost 0 bases and 4 bases, there was a span of 13 bases. The CDR3, as DNA: TGTGCCAGCAGTGAAGCCCTCCCTACCGGGTACGAGCAGTACTTC. Translated: CASSEALPTGYEQYF.

CDR3 region: CASSDDRDSGANVLTF. CDR3 sequence (DNA): TGTGCCAGCAGTGACGACAGGGACTCTGGGGCCAACGTCCTGACTTTC. V is TRBV6-1 and J is TRBJ2-6; 7 bases are shared with TRBD1. From germline, CDR1 is MNHNS and CDR2 SASEGT. CDR3 length: 16 amino acids. Germline trimming cut 3 bases from V and 0 bases from J; bases unmatched to any gene: 2.

This chain connects TRBV18 to TRBJ2-3; perhaps TRBD1 as D (6 bases). Trimming removed 4 bases from V and 4 bases from J, with 21 bases in between. CDR3 length: 17 residues. Per the germline V gene, CDR1 is KGHSH and CDR2 is LQKENI. CDR3 coding DNA: TGTGCCAGCTCACAGGAGCGGCCGGGACAAAAGCCAGATACGCAGTATTTT. Encoded protein: CASSQERPGQKPDTQYF. The complete variable domain, with remaining parts taken from reference TRBV18 and TRBJ2-3, reads NAGVMQNPRHLVRRRGQEARLRCSPMKGHSHVYWYRQLPEEGLKFMVYLQKENIIDESGMPKERFSAEFPKEGPSILRIQQVVRGDSAAYFCASSQERPGQKPDTQYFGPGTRLTVL.

The chain carries TRBV7-9 and TRBJ2-2; the match to TRBD2 covers 10 bases. CDR1 is SEHNR, CDR2 FQNEAQ, per germline (reference sequence). Germline trimming cut 5 bases from V and 4 bases from J; bases unmatched to any gene: 7. The CDR3 sequence is 16 residues long. The CDR3 here is CASSPVSGGGTGELFF. The CDR3 DNA sequence: TGTGCCAGCAGCCCCGTCAGCGGGGGGGGCACCGGGGAGCTGTTTTTT.

V usage is TRBV28 and J usage is TRBJ2-7; TRBD1 agrees at 8 bases. With 5 bases clipped from V and 5 bases from J, the junction kept 11 bases outside the gene matches. The length of the CDR3 is 15 residues. In germline, CDR1 is MDHEN, CDR2 SYDVKM. CDR3 bases: TGTGCCAGCAGTCAGCAGGGGGCGTTAGTCAACGAGCAGTACTTC. This encodes CASSQQGALVNEQYF. Full variable domain (remainder filled in from reference TRBV28 and TRBJ2-7): DVKVTQSSRYLVKRTGEKVFLECVQDMDHENMFWYRQDPGLGLRLIYFSYDVKMKEKGDIPEGYSVSREKKERFSLILESASTNQTSMYLCASSQQGALVNEQYFGPGTRLTVT.

The chain employs TRBV7-9 and TRBJ1-4; D gene unclear. This CDR3 contains 15 residues. Germline V lookup: CDR1 SEHNR, CDR2 FQNEAQ (reference sequence). V was clipped by 3 bases and J by 6 bases, with 14 bases between them. For the CDR3, the DNA is TGTGCCAGCAGCTTTGAAGGGAGGCCCTATGAAAAACTGTTTTTT. Translating it yields CASSFEGRPYEKLFF. The whole variable domain, filled in from reference TRBV7-9 and TRBJ1-4, reads DTGVSQNPRHKITKRGQNVTFRCDPISEHNRLYWYRQTLGQGPEFLTYFQNEAQLEKSRLLSDRFSAERPKGSFSTLEIQRTEQGDSAMYLCASSFEGRPYEKLFFGSGTQLSVL.

The chain has TRBV5-1 and TRBJ1-2, with D possibly matching TRBD1 (6 bases). V lost 2 bases, J lost 8 bases, and 22 bases lay in between. Per germline, CDR1 SGHRS and CDR2 YFSETQ. This CDR3 has 16 residues. This CDR3 is CASSFGGATPPEGYTF. The CDR3, as DNA: TGCGCCAGCAGCTTTGGGGGCGCGACGCCGCCGGAGGGCTACACCTTC. Together with reference TRBV5-1 and TRBJ1-2, the CDR3 gives the full variable domain: KAGVTQTPRYLIKTRGQQVTLSCSPISGHRSVSWYQQTPGQGLQFLFEYFSETQRNKGNFPGRFSGRQFSNSRSEMNVSTLELGDSALYLCASSFGGATPPEGYTFGSGTRLTVV.

The gene calls are TRBV4-1 and TRBJ2-2; the D gene is possibly TRBD2 (6 bases). V lost 4 bases, J lost 1 base, and 13 bases lay in between. The CDR3 length is 16 residues. Germline CDR1 is MGHRA and CDR2 is YSYEKL. The CDR3 nucleotides are TGCGCCAGCAGCCTCCCTCTGGAGGGGAACACCGGGGAGCTGTTTTTT. Its protein product is CASSLPLEGNTGELFF.

The chain is built from TRBV5-5 and TRBJ2-3; TRBD1 matches at 11 bases. CDR1 SGHKS and CDR2 YYEKEE come from the germline V gene (reference sequence). The CDR3 sequence is 17 residues long. Trimming removed 4 bases from V and 2 bases from J; junction bases left unmatched: 9. The chain's CDR3 is CASSRYEGQGVTDTQYF. CDR3 in DNA: TGTGCCAGCAGCCGATATGAGGGACAGGGGGTCACAGATACGCAGTATTTT. Full variable domain (rest looked up from reference TRBV5-5 and TRBJ2-3): DAGVTQSPTHLIKTRGQQVTLRCSPISGHKSVSWYQQVLGQGPQFIFQYYEKEERGRGNFPDRFSARQFPNYSSELNVNALLLGDSALYLCASSRYEGQGVTDTQYFGPGTRLTVL.

The CDR3: CASSPRLTSGNTIYF. The CDR3 DNA reads as TGTGCCAGCTCACCGAGGCTCACTTCTGGAAACACCATATATTTT. The chain links TRBV18 to TRBJ1-3; D not resolved. Germline assignment: CDR1 KGHSH and CDR2 LQKENI. The CDR3 has 15 residues. Trimming took 3 bases from V and 1 from J, leaving 10 bases between them.

Concerning this clone: At one of its ends the junction is not consistent with the germline gene, which may arise from a read error. The rearrangement links TRBV7-9 to TRBJ2-1; weak D call: TRBD1 (6 bases). This CDR3 spans 15 amino acids. Germline CDR1 SEHNR, CDR2 FQNEAQ (reference sequence). CDR3 coding DNA: TGTTCCAGCAGCTTAAAGGACAGATCCCTCAATGAGCAGTTCTTC. It is translated as CSSSLKDRSLNEQFF.

The rearrangement links TRBV6-5 to TRBJ2-5; 10 bases agree with TRBD1. The J call is in doubt because the DNA end fits TRBJ2-7 better. Germline CDR1 reads MNHEY; CDR2 reads SVGAGI. This CDR3 is 14 amino acids long. CDR3: CASSYETGGSEQYF. The CDR3, as DNA: TGTGCCAGCAGTTACGAGACAGGGGGCTCCGAGCAGTACTTC.

The V call is TRBV19, the J call TRBJ2-1; D not resolved. The V end lost 5 bases, the J end lost 10 bases, and 18 bases lay between the germline ends. CDR3 length equals 14 residues. In germline, CDR1 is LNHDA, CDR2 SQIVND (reference sequence). This CDR3 reads CASSHSYGSQEQFF. CDR3 nucleotide sequence: TGTGCCAGTAGTCACAGCTATGGGTCCCAGGAGCAGTTCTTC.

In its sample, this clone was seen a few times. The CDR3 DNA reads TGTGCCAGCAGCTTGGGGGACTACCGAGGCGGCGAGACCCAGTACTTC. Amino acid sequence: CASSLGDYRGGETQYF. V usage is TRBV7-2 and J usage is TRBJ2-5; 7 nucleotides agree with TRBD2. CDR3 length: 16 amino acids. Germline CDR1 and CDR2: SGHTA and FQGNSA. Trimming at V came to 3 bases and at J to 5 bases, leaving 12 bases not matched to a gene.

The CDR3 DNA reads TGTGCCAGCAGCAACGGACAGGTTCCACAAGAGACCCAGTACTTC. It is translated as CASSNGQVPQETQYF. This chain uses TRBV7-9 with TRBJ2-5; 7 bases agree with TRBD1. The CDR3 runs to 15 residues. CDR1 is SEHNR and CDR2 is FQNEAQ in the germline V gene (reference sequence). V shed 5 bases and J 2 bases; nucleotides not matched to a gene: 8.

The DNA of the CDR3 is TGTGCCAGCAGTGAAGGTTGGGGGGGGAACTACGAGCAGTACTTC. This codes for CASSEGWGGNYEQYF. The chain couples TRBV6-1 to TRBJ2-7, with 7 nucleotides matching TRBD2. The CDR3 consists of 15 residues. V shed 1 base, J shed 3 bases, and the junction held 6 bases outside the gene matches. The germline CDR1 and CDR2 sequences are MNHNS and SASEGT.

This chain's CDR3 is CASSFAGLANTGELFF. CDR3 bases: TGCGCCAGCAGCTTCGCGGGGTTGGCGAACACCGGGGAGCTGTTTTTT. V usage is TRBV5-1 and J usage is TRBJ2-2; D is possibly TRBD2 (6 bases). CDR1 is SGHRS, CDR2 YFSETQ, per germline. The ends were cut back, 2 bases at V and 0 bases at J, with 11 bases in the middle. There are 16 residues in the CDR3.

This clone was seen a few times. The chain has TRBV6-1 and TRBJ1-3, with D unresolved. This CDR3 has 14 residues. The V end was cut by 0 bases, the J end by 1 base, with 4 bases between. Germline loops: CDR1 MNHNS, CDR2 SASEGT. This CDR3 reads CASSEARSGNTIYF. The CDR3 bases are TGTGCCAGCAGTGAAGCGAGGTCTGGAAACACCATATATTTT.

The gene calls are TRBV6-1 and TRBJ1-3, with TRBD1 identical over 9 bases. This CDR3 is 15 amino acids long. The V gene end was trimmed by 6 bases and the J gene end by 3 bases; junction bases not matched to a gene: 6. The germline V gene encodes CDR1 MNHNS and CDR2 SASEGT. The CDR3 loop reads CASRLDRGGGNTIYF. The CDR3 coding sequence is TGTGCCAGCAGATTGGACAGGGGCGGTGGAAACACCATATATTTT.